This entry features one TCR beta chain sequence. Its target is not known. This sample stems from a study of vaccination effects on CD4 cells after COVID-19. The germline gives CDR1 LGHNA, CDR2 YSLEER. J was trimmed by 2 bases and V by 4 bases; bases with no gene match: 11. The CDR3 runs 16 residues. Clones were read by immunoSEQ multiplex PCR, and TCRdb kept only the in-frame ones, dropping some. The sample lists 45,000 to 70,000 clones; around three quarters were seen once. Viral peptide pool expansion of antigen-specific CD4+ T cells preceded sequencing in the ViraFEST assay. CD4+ T cells were isolated after roughly nine days of culture. This person caught SARS-CoV-2 sometime from March to December 2020, and PCR testing confirmed the infection.

Sequencing was performed on CD4+ T cells from PBMCs cultured with HIV peptides, taken before COVID-19 vaccination. Subset described: HIV-1 Nef peptide pool negative control/reference culture. The receptor's source is a human donor who had a prior SARS-CoV-2 infection. The chain carries TRBV4-3 and TRBJ2-7, with TRBD2 matching 7 bases. CDR3 amino acids: CASSPHLPGGTYEQYF. The CDR3 DNA sequence: TGCGCCAGCAGCCCACACCTCCCGGGAGGCACCTACGAGCAGTACTTC.